This T cell receptor (beta chain) was sequenced during a study of blood T cells in healthy people across ages. Regarding the study as a whole: It was the long-lived donors that had more naive CD4+ cells and higher diversity than aged donors. What prevented conclusive comparison of naive and antigen-experienced cells was that PBMCs were unsorted.

Donation came from healthy Caucasian individuals in Russia who were aged roughly 6 to 95. For the second PCR, which ran for about 7 to 12 cycles, a sample-barcoded 5' primer and a J-beta primer mix were used. Tagging of each cDNA molecule was performed by a template-switch adaptor with 12 random nucleotides. MiXCR, run by TCRdb on the 5' RACE reads, gives a single entry per CDR3 protein. The table has 1,500,000 or so distinct CDR3 sequences, under 55% seen once; the top ten hold less than 5%. This clonotype was picked up a small number of times. Its specificity is unknown. The CDR3 totals 21 residues. Trimming stripped 4 bases from V and 1 base from J, with 29 bases between. CDR1 and CDR2 (germline): MGHRA, YSYEKL.

The chain employs TRBV4-1 and TRBJ2-1, with D perhaps matching TRBD2 (5 bases). This TCR came from a woman aged 18-29 years in good health. Sequenced sample: blood. The CDR3 spells CASSRKGAASGGGGSYNEQFF. CDR3 DNA sequence: TGCGCCAGCAGCCGCAAAGGCGCGGCGAGCGGCGGAGGCGGTTCCTACAATGAGCAGTTCTTC.